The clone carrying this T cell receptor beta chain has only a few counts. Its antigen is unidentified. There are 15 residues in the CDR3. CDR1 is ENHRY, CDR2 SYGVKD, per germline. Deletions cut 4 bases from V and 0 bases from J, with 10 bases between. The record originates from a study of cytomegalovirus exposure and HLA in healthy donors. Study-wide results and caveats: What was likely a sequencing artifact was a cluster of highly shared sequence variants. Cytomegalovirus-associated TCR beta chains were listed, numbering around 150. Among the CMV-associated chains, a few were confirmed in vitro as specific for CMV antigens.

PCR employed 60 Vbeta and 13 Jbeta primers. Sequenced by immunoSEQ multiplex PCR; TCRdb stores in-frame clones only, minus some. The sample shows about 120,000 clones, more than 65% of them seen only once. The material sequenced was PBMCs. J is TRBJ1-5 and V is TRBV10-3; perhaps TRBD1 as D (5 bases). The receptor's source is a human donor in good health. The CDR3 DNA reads TGTGCCATCAGTGGGGGACTGAATAGCAATCAGCCCCAGCATTTT. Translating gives CAISGGLNSNQPQHF.